This T cell receptor (beta chain) was recorded in a study of regulatory T cells in long-lasting Graves disease. Time point reported: newly diagnosed GD, antithyroid drugs for less than 3 months. Making the TCR library involved RNA that had been extracted from PBMCs. V lost 3 bases and J lost 5, with 13 bases in between. Germline-derived CDR1 and CDR2 are MNHEY and SMNVEV (reference sequence). The CDR3 is 14 amino acids. The table lists this clonotype with many counts. iRepertoire HTBI primers and Arm-PCR of CDR3 regions built TCR beta libraries. TCRdb independently ran MiXCR on the multiplex PCR reads; one entry per CDR3 protein. The table records 440,000 or so distinct CDR3 sequences, roughly 17% of them present only once. These data also formed part of another study, on T cells in Graves' hyperthyroidism and ophthalmopathy. According to that study: These patients, aged 18 to 65, had recently diagnosed hyperthyroidism lasting under 2 months.

The chain uses TRBV27 and TRBJ2-5; no definite D call. The source material was peripheral blood mononuclear cells (PBMCs), sampled at new diagnosis, from a patient treated with antithyroid drugs. The sequence derives from a woman aged 30 to 39 with Graves disease. The CDR3 region is CASSFQLGAETQYF. The CDR3 nucleotides read TGTGCCAGCAGTTTCCAATTGGGCGCGGAGACCCAGTACTTC.